The next 2 T cell receptor beta chains were all read from a single sample in a study of cytotoxic CD8 clonotypes in ibrutinib-treated CLL. Sequenced by immunoSEQ multiplex PCR; TCRdb stores in-frame clones only, minus some. The sample lists fewer than 150,000 clones; approximately 81% were seen once. The source material was PBMCs, sampled after 24 months of ibrutinib treatment. These receptors were obtained from a human donor with chronic lymphocytic leukemia.

This rearrangement joins TRBV18 to TRBJ2-1, with 16 bases aligning to TRBD2. The CDR3 spans 19 residues. Germline V gene data show CDR1 as KGHSH and CDR2 as LQKENI. The J segment lost 3 bases and the V segment lost 2 bases, leaving 7 bases of the junction unmatched. Here the CDR3 reads CASSPGGTSGGALYNEQFF. CDR3 in DNA: TGTGCCAGCTCACCAGGAGGGACTAGCGGGGGGGCCCTCTACAATGAGCAGTTCTTC.

This clone has a handful of counts. V is TRBV11-2 and J is TRBJ2-5; D is perhaps TRBD1 (6 bases). CDR3 length: 14 amino acids. The V gene's germline CDR1 is SGHAT and CDR2 FQNNGV. Trimming took 3 bases from V and 1 from J, leaving 9 bases between them. The CDR3 DNA sequence: TGTGCCAGCAGCTTCTTGGGGGCCCAAGAGACCCAGTACTTC. Protein sequence: CASSFLGAQETQYF.